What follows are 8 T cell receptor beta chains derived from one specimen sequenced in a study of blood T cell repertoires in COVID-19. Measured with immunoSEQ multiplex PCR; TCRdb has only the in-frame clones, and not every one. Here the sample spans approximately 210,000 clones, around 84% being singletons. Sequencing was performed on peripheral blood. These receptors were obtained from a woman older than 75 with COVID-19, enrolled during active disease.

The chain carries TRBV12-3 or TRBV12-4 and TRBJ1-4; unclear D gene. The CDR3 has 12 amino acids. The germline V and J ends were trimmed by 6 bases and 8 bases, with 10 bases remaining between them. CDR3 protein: CASRSGIEKLFF. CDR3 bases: TGTGCCAGCAGGTCCGGGATAGAAAAACTGTTTTTT.

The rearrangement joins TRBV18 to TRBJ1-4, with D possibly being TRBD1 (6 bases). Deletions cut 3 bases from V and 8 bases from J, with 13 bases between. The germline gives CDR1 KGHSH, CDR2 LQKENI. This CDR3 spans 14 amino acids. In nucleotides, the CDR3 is TGTGCCAGCTCACCCGGCAGGGGAGGGGAAAAACTGTTTTTT. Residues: CASSPGRGGEKLFF.

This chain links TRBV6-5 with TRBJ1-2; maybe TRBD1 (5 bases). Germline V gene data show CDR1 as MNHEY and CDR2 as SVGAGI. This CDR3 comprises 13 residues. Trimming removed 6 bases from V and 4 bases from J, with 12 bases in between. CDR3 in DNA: TGTGCCAGCAGAGACACAGGAGTCTATGGCTACACCTTC. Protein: CASRDTGVYGYTF.

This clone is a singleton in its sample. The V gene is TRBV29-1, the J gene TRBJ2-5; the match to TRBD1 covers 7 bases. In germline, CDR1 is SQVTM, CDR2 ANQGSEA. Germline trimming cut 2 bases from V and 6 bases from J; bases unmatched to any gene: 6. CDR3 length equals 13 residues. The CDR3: CSVERQGFKTQYF. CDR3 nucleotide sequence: TGCAGCGTTGAAAGACAGGGTTTTAAGACCCAGTACTTC.

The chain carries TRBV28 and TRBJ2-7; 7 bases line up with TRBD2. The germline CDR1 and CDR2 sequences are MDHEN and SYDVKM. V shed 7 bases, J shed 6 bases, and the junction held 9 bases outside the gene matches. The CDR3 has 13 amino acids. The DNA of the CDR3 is TGTGCCAGCACCTGGGGGGGTTTGGGCGAGCAGTACTTC. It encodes CASTWGGLGEQYF. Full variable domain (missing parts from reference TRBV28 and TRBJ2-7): DVKVTQSSRYLVKRTGEKVFLECVQDMDHENMFWYRQDPGLGLRLIYFSYDVKMKEKGDIPEGYSVSREKKERFSLILESASTNQTSMYLCASTWGGLGEQYFGPGTRLTVT.

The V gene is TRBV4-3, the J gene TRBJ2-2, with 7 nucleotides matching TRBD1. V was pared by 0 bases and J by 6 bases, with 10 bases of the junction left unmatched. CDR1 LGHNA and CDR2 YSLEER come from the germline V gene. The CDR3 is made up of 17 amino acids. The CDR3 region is CASSQDLGGRSAGELFF. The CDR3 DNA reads TGCGCCAGCAGCCAAGATCTAGGGGGCAGGAGCGCCGGGGAGCTGTTTTTT.

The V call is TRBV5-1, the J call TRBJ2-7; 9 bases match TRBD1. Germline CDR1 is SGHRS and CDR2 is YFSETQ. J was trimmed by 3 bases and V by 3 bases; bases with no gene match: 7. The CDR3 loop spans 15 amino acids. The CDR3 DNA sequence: TGCGCCAGCAGCTCCCCGGGACAGGGTAGCTACGAGCAGTACTTC. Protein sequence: CASSSPGQGSYEQYF.

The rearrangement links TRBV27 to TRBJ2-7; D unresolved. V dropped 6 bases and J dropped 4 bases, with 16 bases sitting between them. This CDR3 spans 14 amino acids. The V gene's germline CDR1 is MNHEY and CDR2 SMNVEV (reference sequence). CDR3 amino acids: CASRSVLPPYEQYV. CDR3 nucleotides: TGTGCCAGCAGATCGGTTTTACCCCCTTACGAGCAGTACGTC.